These 21 T cell receptor beta chains were sequenced from one sample in a study of siplizumab effects on memory and regulatory T cells. Produced via immunoSEQ multiplex PCR; TCRdb's table is partial and in-frame only. The sample lists more than 85,000 clones; roughly 91% were seen once. The sample taken for sequencing was CD4+ T cells sorted from blood. These receptors were collected from a human donor in good health.

This clone was counted once. The chain recombines TRBV6-1 with TRBJ1-5; D ambiguous. V was clipped by 1 base and J by 1 base, with 5 bases between them. CDR3 length: 14 residues. The germline gives CDR1 MNHNS, CDR2 SASEGT. The CDR3 nucleotides are TGTGCCAGCAGTGAAGGACGGAGCAATCAGCCCCAGCATTTT. It translates to CASSEGRSNQPQHF.

This clone was recorded only once. The chain links TRBV27 to TRBJ1-2; D possibly corresponds to TRBD1 (6 bases). V was shortened by 5 bases and J by 6 bases, with 19 bases between the two germline ends. Per the germline V gene, CDR1 is MNHEY and CDR2 is SMNVEV (reference sequence). This CDR3 spans 15 amino acids. The CDR3 spells CASSNWGRGGDGYTF. In DNA, the CDR3 is TGTGCCAGCAGTAACTGGGGGCGGGGAGGTGATGGCTACACCTTC.

The chain recombines TRBV7-2 with TRBJ2-7; D not certain. The CDR3 is made up of 13 amino acids. Germline V gene lookup returns CDR1 SGHTA and CDR2 FQGNSA. The V end lost 5 bases, the J end lost 10 bases, and 18 bases lay between the germline ends. The CDR3 region has the DNA TGTGCCAGCAGCCCTGCCCCATCGTACCGTCAGTACTTC. Protein: CASSPAPSYRQYF.

The DNA for the CDR3 is TGTGCCAGCAGCTTAAATCCCGTTACAGGGGCCGAGCAGTACTTC. Amino acids: CASSLNPVTGAEQYF. The chain couples TRBV11-3 to TRBJ2-7; 7 positions agree with TRBD1. The CDR3 extends over 15 amino acids. Germline lookup yields CDR1 SGHNT and CDR2 YENEEA. V shed 2 bases and J 6 bases; nucleotides not matched to a gene: 10.

The V and J genes are TRBV5-1 and TRBJ2-5; D is perhaps TRBD1 (6 bases). The CDR3 is 13 amino acids. Germline V gene lookup returns CDR1 SGHRS and CDR2 YFSETQ. The V end lost 2 bases, the J end lost 11 bases, and 16 bases lay between the germline ends. CDR3 DNA: TGCGCCAGCAGCTTAATCCAGGGGTGGGAGCAGTACTTC. This encodes CASSLIQGWEQYF.

This chain links TRBV19 with TRBJ1-5; D gene ambiguous. This CDR3 has 14 residues. Germline V CDR1 and CDR2: LNHDA, SQIVND (reference sequence). V lost 5 bases and J 7 bases, leaving 15 bases between the germline ends. This chain's CDR3 is CASSLDGVSQPQHF. The DNA of the CDR3 is TGTGCCAGTAGTTTGGACGGAGTATCGCAGCCCCAGCATTTT.

This clone was recorded once. The chain joins TRBV30 to TRBJ2-5; 7 bases align to TRBD1. The CDR3 covers 14 residues. V shed 0 bases, J shed 2 bases, and the junction held 3 bases outside the gene matches. Germline CDR1 GTSNPN, CDR2 SVGIG (reference sequence). The chain's CDR3 is CAWSVTGSQETQYF. The CDR3 DNA reads as TGTGCCTGGAGTGTGACAGGGTCACAAGAGACCCAGTACTTC.

The chain recombines TRBV6-4 with TRBJ2-7; TRBD2 matches 11 bases. The CDR3 consists of 16 residues. Trimming at V came to 4 bases and at J to 2 bases, leaving 7 bases not matched to a gene. CDR1 MRHNA and CDR2 SNTAGT come from the germline V gene. The CDR3 nucleotides are TGTGCCAGCAGTGGCGCTAGCGGGAGGAGCACCTACGAGCAGTACTTC. This codes for CASSGASGRSTYEQYF.

CDR3 in DNA: TGTGCCTCTGGACGGAGTAAAGCTTTCTTT. As protein: CASGRSKAFF. V and J are TRBV19 and TRBJ1-1, with D unresolved. Germline CDR1 and CDR2: LNHDA and SQIVND (reference sequence). The V end lost 11 bases, the J end lost 9 bases, and 13 bases lay between the germline ends. This CDR3 is 10 amino acids long.

The V gene is TRBV14, the J gene TRBJ2-3; possibly TRBD2 for D (5 bases). Germline V gives CDR1 SGHDN, CDR2 FVKESK. This CDR3 region has 13 residues. Trimming took 3 bases from V and 10 from J, leaving 14 bases between them. CDR3 DNA sequence: TGTGCCAGCAGCCATACCACTAGGGCGGCGCAGTATTTT. Translation: CASSHTTRAAQYF.

V and J are TRBV19 and TRBJ1-4; weak D call: TRBD1 (5 bases). This CDR3 is 15 amino acids long. The germline V gene has CDR1 LNHDA and CDR2 SQIVND (reference sequence). Trimming left V 6 bases short and J 0 bases short, with 11 bases between. The CDR3 loop is CASSRETATNEKLFF. The CDR3 region has the DNA TGTGCCAGTAGCCGAGAGACAGCAACTAATGAAAAACTGTTTTTT.

V usage is TRBV6-5 and J usage is TRBJ2-7; tentative D call: TRBD1 (6 bases). Germline V lookup: CDR1 MNHEY, CDR2 SVGAGI. The length of the CDR3 is 14 residues. The V end lost 5 bases, the J end lost 2 bases, and 13 bases lay between the germline ends. CDR3 DNA: TGTGCCAGCAGTCCCCCCGGGACAACCTACGAGCAGTACTTC. It specifies CASSPPGTTYEQYF.

V usage is TRBV6-8 and J usage is TRBJ2-1; 10 nucleotides agree with TRBD2. CDR1 MNHGY and CDR2 SAAAGT come from the germline V gene. Trimming cost V 0 bases and J 0 bases; bases outside gene matches: 2. The CDR3 is made up of 17 amino acids. CDR3 protein: CASSYSGLAISYNEQFF. The CDR3 bases are TGTGCCAGCAGTTACTCGGGACTAGCGATCTCCTACAATGAGCAGTTCTTC.

As regards this clone: This CDR3 is also generated by other DNA sequences in the sample. V usage is TRBV5-4 and J usage is TRBJ2-3; D not certain. Germline V gene lookup returns CDR1 SGHNT and CDR2 YYREEE (reference sequence). The ends were cut back, 2 bases at V and 3 bases at J, with 16 bases in the middle. This CDR3 has 16 amino acids. The CDR3 DNA sequence: TGTGCCAGCAGCTTACCGGGCCCCCGTAGAACAGATACGCAGTATTTT. Translated, it gives CASSLPGPRRTDTQYF.

CDR3 region: CASSEQLAGVATGELFF. The CDR3 DNA sequence: TGTGCCAGCAGTGAACAACTAGCGGGAGTCGCCACCGGGGAGCTGTTTTTT. The chain links TRBV25-1 to TRBJ2-2; TRBD2 matches at 11 bases. Germline assignment: CDR1 MGHDK and CDR2 SYGVNS. The CDR3 runs 17 residues. V lost 2 bases and J lost 4; bases outside the gene matches: 6.

For the CDR3, the DNA is TGTGCCAGCGATGCGGGAGGCTCCTACAATGAGCAGTTCTTC. Its translation: CASDAGGSYNEQFF. This chain links TRBV11-3 with TRBJ2-1, with 8 bases aligning to TRBD2. In germline, CDR1 is SGHNT, CDR2 YENEEA. The CDR3 spans 14 residues. V lost 8 bases, J lost 0 bases, and 3 bases stayed unmatched. Supplemented by reference TRBV11-3 and TRBJ2-1, the full variable domain reads EAGVVQSPRYKIIEKKQPVAFWCNPISGHNTLYWYLQNLGQGPELLIRYENEEAVDDSQLPKDRFSAERLKGVDSTLKIQPAELGDSAVYLCASDAGGSYNEQFFGPGTRLTVL.

This clone was observed a handful of times. V gene TRBV6-5 combines with J gene TRBJ1-2, with 8 bases that match TRBD1. The CDR3 consists of 12 residues. With 10 bases clipped from V and 7 bases from J, the junction kept 8 bases outside the gene matches. Germline CDR1 MNHEY, CDR2 SVGAGI. The CDR3: CATRTGSGGYTF. The CDR3 DNA reads TGTGCCACCCGGACAGGGTCGGGTGGCTACACCTTC.

The chain carries TRBV6-5 and TRBJ2-5; D is possibly TRBD1 (5 bases). Trimming took off 7 bases at V and 4 bases at J, with 19 bases between the two ends. The CDR3 totals 15 residues. CDR1 is MNHEY and CDR2 is SVGAGI in the germline V gene. The CDR3 region has the DNA TGTGCCAGCAACCGAGACTGGGGCTCTCTAGAGACCCAGTACTTC. Its protein product is CASNRDWGSLETQYF.

V usage is TRBV14 and J usage is TRBJ1-3, with D hard to call. This CDR3 comprises 14 residues. With 2 bases removed from V and 0 bases from J, the gap between germline ends came to 5 bases. CDR1 is SGHDN and CDR2 is FVKESK in the germline V gene. CDR3 sequence reads: CASSQRLSGNTIYF. Written as DNA, the CDR3 is TGTGCCAGCAGCCAACGACTCTCTGGAAACACCATATATTTT.

A few counts support this clone. J is TRBJ2-3 and V is TRBV6-5; 8 bases fit TRBD1. V was clipped by 4 bases and J by 0 bases; unmatched bases: 6. Germline V lookup: CDR1 MNHEY, CDR2 SVGAGI. This CDR3 comprises 16 residues. The chain's CDR3 is CASSFGQGLSTDTQYF. The CDR3 nucleotides are TGTGCCAGCAGTTTTGGACAGGGCCTTAGCACAGATACGCAGTATTTT.

The gene calls are TRBV7-9 and TRBJ2-1; 7 nucleotides line up with TRBD2. The germline CDR1 and CDR2 sequences are SEHNR and FQNEAQ (reference sequence). The CDR3 spans 15 residues. After removal of 8 bases from V and 1 base from J, the junction contained 8 bases not matched to a gene. In DNA, the CDR3 is TGTGCCAGCTTACCGCGGGAGCTATCCTACAATGAGCAGTTCTTC. Translated: CASLPRELSYNEQFF.